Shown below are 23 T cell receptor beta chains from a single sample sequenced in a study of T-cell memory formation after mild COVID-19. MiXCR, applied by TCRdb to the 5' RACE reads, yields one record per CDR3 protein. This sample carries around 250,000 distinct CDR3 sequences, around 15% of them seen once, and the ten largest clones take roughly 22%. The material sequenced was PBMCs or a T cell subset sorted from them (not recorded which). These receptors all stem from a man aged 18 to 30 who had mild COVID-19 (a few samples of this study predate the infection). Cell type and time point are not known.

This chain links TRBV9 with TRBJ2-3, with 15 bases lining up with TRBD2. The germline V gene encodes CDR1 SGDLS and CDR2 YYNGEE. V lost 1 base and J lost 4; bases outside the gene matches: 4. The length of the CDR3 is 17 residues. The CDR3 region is CASSVLGLAGGPDTQYF. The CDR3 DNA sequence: TGTGCCAGCAGCGTATTAGGACTAGCGGGGGGGCCAGATACGCAGTATTTT.

CDR3 protein: CASSWGPAPPLNTEAFF. CDR3 nucleotide sequence: TGCGCCAGCAGCTGGGGCCCAGCGCCACCACTAAACACTGAAGCTTTCTTT. The V and J genes are TRBV5-1 and TRBJ1-1; D is possibly TRBD1 (5 bases). V was clipped by 3 bases and J by 2 bases, with 20 bases between them. Germline CDR1 reads SGHRS; CDR2 reads YFSETQ. The CDR3 totals 17 residues.

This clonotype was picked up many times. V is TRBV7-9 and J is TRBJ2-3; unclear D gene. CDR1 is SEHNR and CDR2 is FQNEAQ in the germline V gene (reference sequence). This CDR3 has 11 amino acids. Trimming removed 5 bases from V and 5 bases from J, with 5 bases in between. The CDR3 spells CASSEGDTQYF. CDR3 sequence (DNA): TGTGCCAGCAGCGAAGGAGATACGCAGTATTTT.

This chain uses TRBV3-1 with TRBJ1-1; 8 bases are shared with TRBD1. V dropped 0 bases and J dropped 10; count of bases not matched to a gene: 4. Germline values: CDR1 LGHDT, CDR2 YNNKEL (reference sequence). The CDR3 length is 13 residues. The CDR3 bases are TGTGCCAGCAGCCAAGAAGGACAGGGTCGAGCTTTCTTT. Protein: CASSQEGQGRAFF.

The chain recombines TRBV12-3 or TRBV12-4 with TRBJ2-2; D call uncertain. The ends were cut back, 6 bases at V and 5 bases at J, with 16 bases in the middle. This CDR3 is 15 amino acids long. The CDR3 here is CASSPSGRQTGELFF. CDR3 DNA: TGTGCCAGCAGCCCCTCCGGACGGCAGACCGGGGAGCTGTTTTTT.

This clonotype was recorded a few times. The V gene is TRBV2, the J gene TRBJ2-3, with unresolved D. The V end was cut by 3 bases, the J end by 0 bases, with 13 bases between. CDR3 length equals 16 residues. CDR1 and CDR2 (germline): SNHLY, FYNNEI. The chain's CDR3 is CASSDLVTSSTDTQYF. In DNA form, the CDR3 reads TGTGCCAGCAGTGATCTAGTAACTTCCAGCACAGATACGCAGTATTTT.

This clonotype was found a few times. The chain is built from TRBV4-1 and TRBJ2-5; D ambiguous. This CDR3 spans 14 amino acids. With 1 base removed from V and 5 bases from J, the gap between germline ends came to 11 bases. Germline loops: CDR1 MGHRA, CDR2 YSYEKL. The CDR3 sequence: CASSQVTMVETQYF. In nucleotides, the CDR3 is TGCGCCAGCAGCCAAGTCACTATGGTCGAGACCCAGTACTTC.

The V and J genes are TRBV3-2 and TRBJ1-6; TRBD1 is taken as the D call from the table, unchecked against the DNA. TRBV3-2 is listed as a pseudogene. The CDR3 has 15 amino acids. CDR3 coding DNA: TGTGCCAGCAGCCGAAACAGGGACTATAATTCACCCCTCCACTTT. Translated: CASSRNRDYNSPLHF.

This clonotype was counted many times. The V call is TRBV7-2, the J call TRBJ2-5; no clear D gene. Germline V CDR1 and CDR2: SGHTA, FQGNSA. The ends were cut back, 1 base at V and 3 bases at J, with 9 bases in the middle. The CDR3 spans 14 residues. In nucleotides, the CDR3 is TGTGCCAGCAGCTTAGTGGGCTACGAAGAGACCCAGTACTTC. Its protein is CASSLVGYEETQYF.

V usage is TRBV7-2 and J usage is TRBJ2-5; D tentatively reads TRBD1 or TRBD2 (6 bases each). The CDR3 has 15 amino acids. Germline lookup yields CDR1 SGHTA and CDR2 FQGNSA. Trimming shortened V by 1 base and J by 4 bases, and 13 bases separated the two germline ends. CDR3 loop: CASSLGGGGGETQYF. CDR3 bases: TGTGCCAGCAGCTTAGGGGGCGGAGGGGGAGAGACCCAGTACTTC.

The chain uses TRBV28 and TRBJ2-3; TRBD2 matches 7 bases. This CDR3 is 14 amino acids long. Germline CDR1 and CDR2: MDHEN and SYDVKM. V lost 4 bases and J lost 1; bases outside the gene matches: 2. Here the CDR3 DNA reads TGTGCCAGCAGTTCGGGACTACGCACAGATACGCAGTATTTT. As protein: CASSSGLRTDTQYF.

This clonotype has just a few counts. The CDR3 sequence is CASSYSQRGYEQYV. The CDR3 DNA reads TGTGCCAGCAGTTATTCTCAGCGGGGCTACGAGCAGTACGTC. The chain combines TRBV6-5 with TRBJ2-7; 7 bases fit TRBD2. Germline trimming cut 3 bases from V and 3 bases from J; bases unmatched to any gene: 5. This CDR3 region has 14 residues. Germline-derived CDR1 and CDR2 are MNHEY and SVGAGI.

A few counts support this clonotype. CDR3 DNA sequence: TGTGCCAGCAGTTTTGGGGCCCTGGGGGGGATAAACATTCAGTACTTC. Protein product: CASSFGALGGINIQYF. The chain couples TRBV27 to TRBJ2-4; 7 bases are shared with TRBD2. Germline CDR1 MNHEY, CDR2 SMNVEV (reference sequence). The CDR3 is 16 amino acids. J gave up 6 bases and V 3 bases, and 11 bases lay outside the gene matches.

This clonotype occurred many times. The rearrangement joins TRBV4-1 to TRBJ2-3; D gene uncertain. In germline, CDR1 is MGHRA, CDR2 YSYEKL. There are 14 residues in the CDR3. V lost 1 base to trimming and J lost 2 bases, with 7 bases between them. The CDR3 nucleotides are TGCGCCAGCAGCCAAGGATGGGACACAGATACGCAGTATTTT. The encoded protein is CASSQGWDTDTQYF.

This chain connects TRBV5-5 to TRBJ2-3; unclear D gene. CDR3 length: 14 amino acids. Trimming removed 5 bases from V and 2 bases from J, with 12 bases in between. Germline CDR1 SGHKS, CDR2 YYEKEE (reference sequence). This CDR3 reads CASRRLQVTDTQYF. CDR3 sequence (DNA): TGTGCCAGCAGAAGACTCCAAGTCACAGATACGCAGTATTTT.

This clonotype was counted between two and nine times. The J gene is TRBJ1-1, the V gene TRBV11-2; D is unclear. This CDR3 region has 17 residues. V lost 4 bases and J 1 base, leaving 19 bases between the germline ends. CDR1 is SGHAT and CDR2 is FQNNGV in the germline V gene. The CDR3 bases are TGTGCCAGCAGCTCCGGACTCTGGCAGGCGAGGAACACTGAAGCTTTCTTT. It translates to CASSSGLWQARNTEAFF.

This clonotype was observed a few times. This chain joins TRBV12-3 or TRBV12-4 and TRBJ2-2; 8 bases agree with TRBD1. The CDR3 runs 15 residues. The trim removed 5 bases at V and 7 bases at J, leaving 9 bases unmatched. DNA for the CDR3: TGTGCCAGCAGTCGCCGAGGACAGGGCGACGGGGAGCTGTTTTTT. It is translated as CASSRRGQGDGELFF.

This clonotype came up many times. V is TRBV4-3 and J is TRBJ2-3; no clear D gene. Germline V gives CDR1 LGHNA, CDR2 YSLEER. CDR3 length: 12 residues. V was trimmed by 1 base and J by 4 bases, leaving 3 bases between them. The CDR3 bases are TGCGCCAGCAGCCAAGTTGCAGATACGCAGTATTTT. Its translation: CASSQVADTQYF.

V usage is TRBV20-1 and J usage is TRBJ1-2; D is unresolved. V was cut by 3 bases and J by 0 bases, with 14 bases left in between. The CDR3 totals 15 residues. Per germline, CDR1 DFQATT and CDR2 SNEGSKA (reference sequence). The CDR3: CSASFLGQANYGYTF. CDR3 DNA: TGCAGTGCTAGTTTTCTGGGCCAAGCTAACTATGGCTACACCTTC.

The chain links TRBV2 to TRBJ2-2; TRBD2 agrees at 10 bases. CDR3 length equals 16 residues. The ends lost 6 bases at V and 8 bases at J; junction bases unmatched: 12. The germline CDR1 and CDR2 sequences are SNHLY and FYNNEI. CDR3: CASSPQSGGAGGELFF. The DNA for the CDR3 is TGTGCCAGCAGCCCTCAGAGCGGGGGGGCCGGTGGGGAGCTGTTTTTT.

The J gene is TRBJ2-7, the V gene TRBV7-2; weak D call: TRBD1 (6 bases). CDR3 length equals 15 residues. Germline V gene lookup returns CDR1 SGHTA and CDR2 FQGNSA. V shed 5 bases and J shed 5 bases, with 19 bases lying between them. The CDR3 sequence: CASSPDNGRGHEQYF. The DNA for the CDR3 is TGTGCCAGCAGCCCCGATAACGGCAGGGGACACGAGCAGTACTTC. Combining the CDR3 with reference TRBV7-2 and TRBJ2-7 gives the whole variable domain GAGVSQSPSNKVTEKGKDVELRCDPISGHTALYWYRQSLGQGLEFLIYFQGNSAPDKSGLPSDRFSAERTGGSVSTLTIQRTQQEDSAVYLCASSPDNGRGHEQYFGPGTRLTVT.

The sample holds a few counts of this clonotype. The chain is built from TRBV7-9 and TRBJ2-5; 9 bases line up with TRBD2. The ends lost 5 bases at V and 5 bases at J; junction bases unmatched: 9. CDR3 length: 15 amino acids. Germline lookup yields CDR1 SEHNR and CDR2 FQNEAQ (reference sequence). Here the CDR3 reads CASSPLRGGGETQYF. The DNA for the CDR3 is TGTGCCAGCAGCCCGTTGCGGGGGGGCGGTGAGACCCAGTACTTC.

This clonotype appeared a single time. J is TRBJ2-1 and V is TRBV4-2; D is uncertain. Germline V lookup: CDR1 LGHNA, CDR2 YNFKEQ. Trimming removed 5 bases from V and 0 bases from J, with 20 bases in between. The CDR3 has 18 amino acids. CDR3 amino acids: CASSSSQTDIRSYNEQFF. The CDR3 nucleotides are TGTGCCAGCAGCTCCAGCCAGACCGACATACGCTCCTACAATGAGCAGTTCTTC.